A single sample gave rise to the 10 T cell receptor beta chains below, sequenced in a study of CD8+ T cells in alopecia areata. Treatment noted: oral pan-JAK inhibitor, 5-10 mg twice daily. Isolated RNA was reverse transcribed into cDNA used as the sequencing template. Sequencing used immunoSEQ multiplex PCR; TCRdb keeps in-frame clones, though not all of them. Among 190,000 or so clones, around 50% were seen once, and the ten largest hold 10% to 15%. The sample here was CD8+ T cells sorted from blood, taken at week 24, from a patient treated with tofacitinib. The receptors stem from a human donor with alopecia areata.

The chain joins TRBV7-9 to TRBJ1-1; 7 positions agree with TRBD1. The CDR3 is 15 amino acids. Germline values: CDR1 SEHNR, CDR2 FQNEAQ (reference sequence). V lost 4 bases and J lost 0; bases outside the gene matches: 5. CDR3 residues: CASSSQTGLNTEAFF. The CDR3 coding sequence is TGTGCCAGCAGCTCCCAGACAGGGCTGAACACTGAAGCTTTCTTT.

The V call is TRBV9, the J call TRBJ2-2, with 9 bases matching TRBD2. The CDR3 totals 15 residues. Germline V gives CDR1 SGDLS, CDR2 YYNGEE. Trimming removed 5 bases from V and 5 bases from J; junction bases left unmatched: 7. Here the CDR3 DNA reads TGTGCCAGCAGTGAGCGACTAGCGGTTACCGGGGAGCTGTTTTTT. Translating it yields CASSERLAVTGELFF.

The genes are TRBV27 and TRBJ2-7, with 7 bases identical to TRBD1. Germline V CDR1 and CDR2: MNHEY, SMNVEV (reference sequence). V was pared by 6 bases and J by 9 bases, with 14 bases of the junction left unmatched. The CDR3 spans 14 residues. The CDR3 is CASSNRDSLNRQYF. In DNA, the CDR3 is TGTGCCAGCAGCAACCGGGACAGCCTAAATCGGCAGTACTTC.

As regards this clone: Other DNA sequences in the sample encode the same CDR3. This rearrangement joins TRBV9 to TRBJ1-5; no definite D call. CDR1 is SGDLS, CDR2 YYNGEE, per germline. This CDR3 has 13 residues. The V gene lost 3 bases and the J gene lost 4 bases, with 8 bases spanning the gap. In nucleotides, the CDR3 is TGTGCCAGCAGCGAGGGAGGTAATCAGCCCCAGCATTTT. It codes for CASSEGGNQPQHF.

V and J are TRBV30 and TRBJ2-5; no firm D call. With 3 bases removed from V and 2 bases from J, the gap between germline ends came to 10 bases. Germline V gene sequence: CDR1 GTSNPN, CDR2 SVGIG (reference sequence). The CDR3 runs 13 residues. The CDR3 nucleotides are TGTGCCTGGAGCCCGGGCAGACAAGAGACCCAGTACTTC. Protein product: CAWSPGRQETQYF. Complete variable domain (other parts from reference TRBV30 and TRBJ2-5): SQTIHQWPATLVQPVGSPLSLECTVEGTSNPNLYWYRQAAGRGLQLLFYSVGIGQISSEVPQNLSASRPQDRQFILSSKKLLLSDSGFYLCAWSPGRQETQYFGPGTRLLVL.

The chain joins TRBV21-1 to TRBJ2-7; TRBD2 is the table's D call, not checked against the DNA. TRBV21-1 is reported as a pseudogene. This CDR3 region has 12 residues. This CDR3 reads CASIGTGHEQYF. The CDR3 nucleotides are TGTGCCAGCATTGGGACTGGGCACGAGCAGTACTTC.

In its sample, this clone was seen a few times. The sample contains more than one DNA sequence encoding this CDR3. The rearrangement joins TRBV29-1 to TRBJ2-2; D is undetermined. The CDR3 length is 11 residues. Germline values: CDR1 SQVTM, CDR2 ANQGSEA. Between the trimmed V and J ends, which lost 3 bases and 5 bases, there was a span of 4 bases. CDR3 DNA sequence: TGCAGCGTTGAGGGTACCGGGGAGCTGTTTTTT. It yields the protein CSVEGTGELFF.

This rearrangement joins TRBV29-1 to TRBJ1-2, with 7 bases matching TRBD1. The CDR3 is 13 residues long. V was clipped by 6 bases and J by 3 bases; unmatched bases: 7. CDR1 and CDR2 (germline): SQVTM, ANQGSEA. The CDR3 DNA is TGCAGCGTCCCTTGGGACAGTGACTATGGCTACACCTTC. It yields the protein CSVPWDSDYGYTF.

This sequence joins TRBV7-9 and TRBJ2-7; the D gene could be TRBD1 or TRBD2 (6 bases each). CDR3 size: 12 residues. Trimming took off 3 bases at V and 6 bases at J, with 9 bases between the two ends. Germline CDR1 and CDR2: SEHNR and FQNEAQ (reference sequence). DNA of the CDR3: TGTGCCAGCAGCTTGGGGGGCGTCGAGCAGTACTTC. It yields the protein CASSLGGVEQYF.

The chain employs TRBV5-6 and TRBJ2-4, with D perhaps given as TRBD1 or TRBD2 (7 bases each). The V end was cut by 2 bases, the J end by 0 bases, with 15 bases between. This CDR3 is built from 17 residues. CDR1 and CDR2 from the germline V gene are SGHDT and YYEEEE. CDR3 region: CASSFPQGGIAKNIQYF. Written as DNA, the CDR3 is TGTGCCAGCAGCTTTCCCCAGGGGGGGATAGCCAAAAACATTCAGTACTTC.